The 10 T cell receptor beta chains reported below all come from one sample, sequenced in a study of relationships among human T cell subsets (dated by TCRdb to the early 2010s). Th1 cells were collected as the CD4+CD25-CD294- flow-through after CD25, CD56 and CD294 bead selections. The method behind the library was multiplex PCR. TCRdb names 454 GS FLX as the instrument used. Semiquantitative ARM-PCR was used to amplify the TCR alpha and beta CDR3 regions from mRNA. In ARM-PCR, tagged nested gene-specific primers were applied first, and communal superprimers then carried out the exponential amplification. The public sequencing data were trimmed at Q25 with fastp and processed into clonotypes with MiXCR by TCRdb, which kept only in-frame beta chains. Each CDR3 protein gets just one entry, which takes the most common genes and DNA from the rows behind it. For this sample the table gives fewer than 15,000 distinct CDR3 sequences, of which roughly 62% were detected only once. The top ten constitute around 27% of the sample.

The sequencing sample was made of CD4+ Th1 cells sorted from blood. The label giving this sample's cell subset or site can be read as: CD4+CD25-CD294- T helper 1 cells. Receptors were obtained from a man between 40 and 49 years old in good health.

In this sample, this clonotype turned up once. The rearrangement joins TRBV18 to TRBJ1-3; TRBD1 matches 10 bases. Unmatched junction bases numbered 11, after V lost 5 bases and J lost 1 base. CDR1 and CDR2 (germline): KGHSH, LQKENI. The CDR3 runs 18 residues. CDR3 in DNA: TGTGCCAGCTCATCTCAGCTGGGACAGGGGAATTCTGGAAACACCATATATTTT. It encodes CASSSQLGQGNSGNTIYF.

V and J are TRBV28 and TRBJ2-2; tentatively, D is TRBD2 (5 bases). The CDR3 is 13 residues long. V was clipped by 1 base and J by 7 bases, with 7 bases between them. The germline CDR1 and CDR2 sequences are MDHEN and SYDVKM. The CDR3 sequence is CASSLFGGGELFF. CDR3 sequence (DNA): TGTGCCAGCAGTTTATTTGGAGGCGGGGAGCTGTTTTTT.

This clonotype occurred a few times. V and J are TRBV7-8 and TRBJ2-5, with D possibly TRBD2 on 6 matching bases. Trimming shortened V by 5 bases and J by 2 bases, and 12 bases separated the two germline ends. The CDR3 has 14 amino acids. Looked up from germline, CDR1 is SGHVS and CDR2 is FQNEAQ. CDR3 loop: CASSRGRGQETQYF. The CDR3 coding sequence is TGTGCCAGCAGCCGAGGGCGGGGACAAGAGACCCAGTACTTC.

The gene calls are TRBV7-9 and TRBJ1-3; D may be TRBD1 (5 bases). The CDR3 totals 14 residues. Looked up from germline, CDR1 is SEHNR and CDR2 is FQNEAQ (reference sequence). V lost 3 bases to trimming and J lost 2 bases, with 8 bases between them. The CDR3 region has the DNA TGTGCCAGCAGCTTCTCGGGGCCTGGAAACACCATATATTTT. Its translation: CASSFSGPGNTIYF.

J is TRBJ1-5 and V is TRBV28; D is undetermined. This CDR3 spans 14 amino acids. The V gene lost 9 bases and the J gene lost 9 bases, with 21 bases spanning the gap. CDR1 and CDR2 from the germline V gene are MDHEN and SYDVKM. The CDR3 DNA is TGTGCCAGTTTACCCGGGCCGCAGAGACTGCCCCAGCATTTT. This encodes CASLPGPQRLPQHF.

The chain combines TRBV20-1 with TRBJ1-1, with 7 bases lining up with TRBD1. Germline CDR1 reads DFQATT; CDR2 reads SNEGSKA (reference sequence). CDR3 size: 15 residues. Trimming took 0 bases from V and 6 from J; bases not matched to a gene: 10. The CDR3 spells CSARDSGQVVAEAFF. In DNA form, the CDR3 reads TGCAGTGCTAGAGATAGCGGACAGGTTGTGGCTGAAGCTTTCTTT.

This chain joins TRBV2 and TRBJ2-3; D could derive from TRBD1 or TRBD2 (5 bases each). The CDR3 runs 16 residues. Germline values: CDR1 SNHLY, CDR2 FYNNEI. V was trimmed by 7 bases and J by 0 bases, leaving 17 bases between them. In DNA form, the CDR3 reads TGTGCCAGCATGGGCCACCGGGGCCTTAGCACAGATACGCAGTATTTT. It is translated as CASMGHRGLSTDTQYF.

The chain links TRBV12-5 to TRBJ2-5, with a possible D match to TRBD2 (6 bases). CDR1 is LGHNT, CDR2 FRNRAP, per germline. The CDR3 runs 12 residues. With 3 bases removed from V and 7 bases from J, the gap between germline ends came to 9 bases. The CDR3 spells CASGFLGGTQYF. Here the CDR3 DNA reads TGTGCTAGTGGTTTTCTCGGGGGGACCCAGTACTTC. The whole variable domain, filled in from reference TRBV12-5 and TRBJ2-5, reads DARVTQTPRHKVTEMGQEVTMRCQPILGHNTVFWYRQTMMQGLELLAYFRNRAPLDDSGMPKDRFSAEMPDATLATLKIQPSEPRDSAVYFCASGFLGGTQYFGPGTRLLVL.

The V call is TRBV12-3 or TRBV12-4, the J call TRBJ1-4; 8 positions match TRBD1. V trimming: 6 bases; J trimming: 8 bases; junction bases outside the gene matches: 8. CDR3 length equals 14 residues. The CDR3 sequence: CASSRGQANEKLFF. CDR3 nucleotides: TGTGCCAGCAGCCGGGGACAGGCGAACGAAAAACTGTTTTTT.

This clonotype appeared a few times. The J gene is TRBJ2-7, the V gene TRBV10-3; 9 nucleotides line up with TRBD2. Germline V gene data show CDR1 as ENHRY and CDR2 as SYGVKD. The trim removed 7 bases at V and 1 base at J, leaving 5 bases unmatched. The CDR3 loop spans 14 amino acids. This CDR3 is CAITQTSGSYEQYF. The CDR3 DNA sequence: TGTGCCATCACCCAGACTAGCGGATCCTACGAGCAGTACTTC.